Listed here are 16 T cell receptor beta chains from one sample, sequenced in a study of identical twins. TCRdb fed the 5' RACE reads into MiXCR, producing one record per CDR3 protein. The repertoire holds 510,000 or so distinct CDR3 sequences, with around 15% as singletons. The data also belong to a second study, concerning yellow fever vaccine responses in identical twins.

Sequences were obtained from CD4+ T cells sorted from blood. Receptor source: a woman aged 18-29 years in good health.

The chain links TRBV3-1 to TRBJ2-4; no clear D gene. The CDR3 runs 13 residues. Looked up from germline, CDR1 is LGHDT and CDR2 is YNNKEL (reference sequence). Trimming took 1 base from V and 8 from J, leaving 9 bases between them. CDR3 residues: CASSQGLGHIQYF. For the CDR3, the DNA is TGTGCCAGCAGCCAAGGCCTGGGCCACATTCAGTACTTC.

Many counts were recorded for this clonotype. The chain links TRBV20-1 to TRBJ2-5; 9 nucleotides line up with TRBD2. Germline V CDR1 and CDR2: DFQATT, SNEGSKA (reference sequence). The CDR3 has 16 amino acids. After removal of 1 base from V and 2 bases from J, the junction contained 8 bases not matched to a gene. The DNA for the CDR3 is TGCAGTGCTAGAGGTTCTAGCGGGGTGAAACAAGAGACCCAGTACTTC. Its protein product is CSARGSSGVKQETQYF.

The chain joins TRBV24-1 to TRBJ2-1, with 7 bases fitting TRBD1. The germline V gene encodes CDR1 KGHDR and CDR2 SFDVKD. V dropped 4 bases and J dropped 8; count of bases not matched to a gene: 10. This CDR3 is 15 amino acids long. The CDR3: CATSDRDSIVDEQFF. DNA for the CDR3: TGTGCCACCAGTGACCGGGACAGCATAGTGGATGAGCAGTTCTTC.

This clonotype occurred a few times. The chain joins TRBV6-5 to TRBJ2-7; the match to TRBD1 covers 8 bases. Germline lookup yields CDR1 MNHEY and CDR2 SVGAGI. V lost 2 bases to trimming and J lost 2 bases; unmatched junction nucleotides: 5. This CDR3 spans 15 amino acids. The CDR3 here is CASSYERQGPYEQYF. CDR3 nucleotide sequence: TGTGCCAGCAGTTACGAGCGACAGGGGCCCTACGAGCAGTACTTC.

The sample holds a few counts of this clonotype. The chain recombines TRBV3-1 with TRBJ2-5; D is perhaps TRBD2 (5 bases). The CDR3 loop spans 16 amino acids. The V gene lost 1 base and the J gene lost 2 bases, with 14 bases spanning the gap. The germline V gene encodes CDR1 LGHDT and CDR2 YNNKEL (reference sequence). The CDR3 nucleotides are TGTGCCAGCAGCCAAGGGGGATCGAGCGGACAAGAGACCCAGTACTTC. Translated, it gives CASSQGGSSGQETQYF.

This clonotype came up a few times. The rearrangement joins TRBV14 to TRBJ2-3, with D possibly matching TRBD1 (6 bases). With 8 bases removed from V and 3 bases from J, the gap between germline ends came to 9 bases. The CDR3 totals 12 residues. Germline CDR1 SGHDN, CDR2 FVKESK. CDR3 DNA sequence: TGTGCCAGCGGACAGTTGACAGATACGCAGTATTTT. Translated, it gives CASGQLTDTQYF.

This clonotype was seen more than once but under ten times. This chain uses TRBV9 with TRBJ1-6, with D uncertain. The CDR3 spans 15 residues. Trimming stripped 3 bases from V and 4 bases from J, with 11 bases between. Looked up from germline, CDR1 is SGDLS and CDR2 is YYNGEE. CDR3 region: CASSASPGYNSPLHF. Written as DNA, the CDR3 is TGTGCCAGCAGCGCCTCCCCTGGTTATAATTCACCCCTCCACTTT.

The chain couples TRBV15 to TRBJ2-3, with 9 bases matching TRBD2. After removal of 0 bases from V and 2 bases from J, the junction contained 12 bases not matched to a gene. Per germline, CDR1 LNHNV and CDR2 YYDKDF (reference sequence). The CDR3 contains 19 residues. CDR3: CATSRDLRPSGEPTDTQYF. In nucleotides, the CDR3 is TGTGCCACCAGCAGAGATCTCAGGCCTAGCGGGGAACCCACAGATACGCAGTATTTT.

This clonotype showed up just a few times. The CDR3 region has the DNA TGTGCCAGCAGCTTTTCTAGCGGCTACGAGCAGTACGTC. Translating it yields CASSFSSGYEQYV. The gene calls are TRBV7-2 and TRBJ2-7, with TRBD2 identical over 7 bases. CDR1 is SGHTA and CDR2 is FQGNSA in the germline V gene. V gave up 3 bases and J gave up 3 bases; unmatched junction bases: 2. This CDR3 has 13 amino acids.

V usage is TRBV5-5 and J usage is TRBJ2-1; unclear D gene. This CDR3 has 15 amino acids. Germline V gene data show CDR1 as SGHKS and CDR2 as YYEKEE (reference sequence). The ends were cut back, 5 bases at V and 0 bases at J, with 12 bases in the middle. The CDR3 loop is CASSYDGSSYNEQFF. For the CDR3, the DNA is TGTGCCAGCAGTTATGACGGAAGCTCCTACAATGAGCAGTTCTTC.

V gene TRBV10-3 combines with J gene TRBJ1-2; D not certain. Trimming cost V 0 bases and J 5 bases, with 10 bases left between them. CDR1 is ENHRY, CDR2 SYGVKD, per germline. The CDR3 runs 14 residues. The CDR3 nucleotides are TGTGCCATCAGTGAGTCAGGAAGGGTGTATGGCTACACCTTC. It yields the protein CAISESGRVYGYTF.

There are a few counts of this clonotype. The chain employs TRBV12-3 or TRBV12-4 and TRBJ1-5; a weak D match, TRBD1 (6 bases). Trimming removed 7 bases at V and 5 bases at J, with 21 bases between. CDR3 length equals 16 residues. The DNA for the CDR3 is TGTGCCAGCACCTTCGGGGGCTGGGCAGGAGATCAGCCCCAGCATTTT. It translates to CASTFGGWAGDQPQHF.

This clonotype has a handful of counts. The V and J genes are TRBV7-8 and TRBJ1-5; D is uncertain. CDR3 length equals 13 residues. Germline V CDR1 and CDR2: SGHVS, FQNEAQ. Trimming left V 1 base short and J 6 bases short, with 7 bases between. The CDR3 here is CASSLVVGQPQHF. The CDR3 nucleotides are TGTGCCAGCAGCTTAGTTGTGGGTCAGCCCCAGCATTTT.

V and J are TRBV6-5 and TRBJ1-4; no firm D call. Deletions cut 3 bases from V and 1 base from J, with 18 bases between. Germline CDR1 reads MNHEY; CDR2 reads SVGAGI. The CDR3 sequence is 18 residues long. The CDR3 DNA reads TGTGCCAGCAGTTATCGAATCCCGGGTAGTGGAACTAATGAAAAACTGTTTTTT. This translates into CASSYRIPGSGTNEKLFF.

This clonotype was observed a few times. The gene calls are TRBV6-1 and TRBJ2-3; TRBD1 matches 8 bases. The junction had 6 bases not matched to a gene; V was cut back by 4 bases and J by 0 bases. Germline V CDR1 and CDR2: MNHNS, SASEGT. The CDR3 loop spans 16 amino acids. Written as DNA, the CDR3 is TGTGCCAGCAGTGGTGACAGGGGAACTAGCACAGATACGCAGTATTTT. It yields the protein CASSGDRGTSTDTQYF.

This chain connects TRBV11-2 to TRBJ2-7; 10 nucleotides line up with TRBD1. Trimming cost V 4 bases and J 5 bases; bases outside gene matches: 2. Germline loops: CDR1 SGHAT, CDR2 FQNNGV. The CDR3 contains 13 residues. The CDR3 is CASSSGTGDEQYV. In DNA, the CDR3 is TGTGCCAGCAGCTCCGGGACAGGGGACGAGCAGTACGTC.